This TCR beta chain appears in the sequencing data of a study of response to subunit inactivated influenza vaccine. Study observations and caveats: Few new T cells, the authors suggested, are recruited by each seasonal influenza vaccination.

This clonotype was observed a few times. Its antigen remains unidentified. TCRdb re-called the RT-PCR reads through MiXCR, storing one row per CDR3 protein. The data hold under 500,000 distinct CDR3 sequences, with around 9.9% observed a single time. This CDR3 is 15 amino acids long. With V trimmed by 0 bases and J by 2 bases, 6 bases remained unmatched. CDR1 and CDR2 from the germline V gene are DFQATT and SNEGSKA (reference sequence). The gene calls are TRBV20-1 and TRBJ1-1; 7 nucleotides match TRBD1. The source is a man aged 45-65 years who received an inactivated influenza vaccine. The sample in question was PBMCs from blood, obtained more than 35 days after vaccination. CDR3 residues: CSARDHRGGNTEAFF. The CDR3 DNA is TGCAGTGCTAGAGATCACAGGGGCGGAAACACTGAAGCTTTCTTT.